The rows below give T cell receptor beta chains drawn from one sample of a study of blood T cell repertoires in COVID-19. TCRdb's copy holds only in-frame clones and misses some; the assay was immunoSEQ multiplex PCR. The sample lists 100,000 to 150,000 clones, approximately 82% occurring once. Sequencing input: peripheral blood. All receptors derive from a man aged 40-49 years with active or convalescent COVID-19. The CDR3 runs from the conserved cysteine through the conserved F or W. Fields, in order: J gene, clone size, D gene, V gene, CDR3 protein, CDR3 DNA. A D gene is named only where the DNA matches it firmly. Rows may omit the clone size; those that give it use once, few, many or a size class.

TRBJ1-5,once,-,TRBV19,CASKEGGIGQPQHF,TGTGCCAGCAAGGAGGGGGGGATCGGTCAGCCCCAGCATTTT
TRBJ2-5,once,-,TRBV7-2,CASSRSQGKETQYF,TGTGCCAGCAGCCGCAGCCAGGGTAAAGAGACCCAGTACTTC
TRBJ1-6,-,-,TRBV5-1,CASSLDRHNSPLHF,TGCGCCAGCAGCTTGGATCGACACAATTCACCCCTCCACTTT
TRBJ1-4,-,-,TRBV30,CAWSSSRGEKLFF,TGTGCCTGGAGCAGTTCCAGAGGGGAAAAACTGTTTTTT
TRBJ2-3,-,TRBD1,TRBV24-1,CATSEPDRPDTQYF,TGTGCCACCAGTGAGCCGGACAGGCCAGATACGCAGTATTTT
TRBJ1-6,once,-,TRBV7-9,CASSKQKWDSPLHF,TGTGCCAGCAGTAAACAGAAATGGGATTCACCCCTCCACTTT
TRBJ2-4,-,-,TRBV5-1,CASSLAGSLRDIQYF,TGCGCCAGCAGCTTGGCAGGCAGCTTGAGGGACATTCAGTACTTC
TRBJ2-1,-,-,TRBV2,CASSGRDSGYNEQFF,TGTGCCAGCAGTGGAAGGGACTCGGGTTACAATGAGCAGTTCTTC
TRBJ2-5,-,-,TRBV7-9,CASSLTRTGRQETQYF,TGTGCCAGCAGCTTAACCCGGACGGGGAGGCAAGAGACCCAGTACTTC
TRBJ1-6,-,-,TRBV30,CAWSATANSPLHF,TGTGCCTGGAGTGCGACAGCCAATTCACCCCTCCACTTT
TRBJ2-6,-,TRBD2,TRBV4-2,CASSQASLTSGGSGANVLTF,TGTGCCAGCAGCCAAGCATCATTAACTAGCGGGGGGTCTGGGGCCAACGTCCTGACTTTC
TRBJ2-7,-,TRBD1,TRBV2,CASTRTGYEQYF,TGTGCCAGCACTCGGACAGGCTACGAGCAGTACTTC
TRBJ2-7,-,TRBD2,TRBV30,CARSSGAGYEQYF,TGTGCCCGATCTAGCGGGGCCGGTTACGAGCAGTACTTC
TRBJ1-1,-,-,TRBV14,CASSPRQLNTEAFF,TGTGCCAGCAGCCCGAGACAGCTGAACACTGAAGCTTTCTTT
TRBJ1-1,-,-,TRBV2,CGGTAGTEAFF,TGTGGAGGGACGGCGGGGACTGAAGCTTTCTTT
TRBJ1-2,-,TRBD1,TRBV13,CASSSPGQGMASGTF,TGTGCCAGCAGCTCGCCGGGACAGGGAATGGCGAGTGGCACCTTC
TRBJ2-7,-,-,TRBV7-2,CASSLGLAFVYEQYF,TGTGCCAGCAGCTTAGGGCTAGCCTTCGTCTACGAGCAGTACTTC
TRBJ1-5,few,TRBD1,TRBV19,CASSASRQGLNVNQPQHF,TGTGCCAGTAGTGCCTCAAGACAGGGGCTAAATGTCAATCAGCCCCAGCATTTT
TRBJ1-5,-,-,TRBV7-9,CASSFDVVGGYQPQHF,TGTGCCAGCAGCTTTGATGTAGTCGGAGGATATCAGCCCCAGCATTTT
TRBJ1-6,-,-,TRBV2,CASADGVKSSPLHF,TGTGCCAGCGCGGACGGGGTAAAGAGTTCACCCCTCCACTTT
TRBJ1-1,-,-,TRBV18,CASSPQQVNTEAFF,TGTGCCAGCTCCCCACAACAGGTAAACACTGAAGCTTTCTTT
TRBJ2-1,-,-,TRBV9,CASSVVRGSSYNEQFF,TGTGCCAGCAGCGTAGTTCGAGGGAGCTCCTACAATGAGCAGTTCTTC
TRBJ2-1,-,TRBD1,TRBV27,CASSPGTGGWDEQFF,TGTGCCAGCAGTCCCGGGACAGGGGGCTGGGATGAGCAGTTCTTC
TRBJ1-5,-,-,TRBV20-1,CSATDGQPQHF,TGCAGTGCTACCGACGGGCAGCCCCAGCATTTT
TRBJ2-7,-,TRBD1,TRBV4-1,CASSPPPGQGITYEQYF,TGCGCCAGCAGTCCCCCCCCGGGACAGGGGATAACCTACGAGCAGTACTTC